One and the same sample provided the 31 T cell receptor beta chains below, sequenced in a study of T-cell memory formation after mild COVID-19. A single record per CDR3 protein comes from TCRdb applying MiXCR to the 5' RACE reads. The sample includes about 210,000 distinct CDR3 sequences, around 27% of them seen just once. Sequenced material: PBMCs or a T cell subset sorted from them (not recorded which). The receptors were gathered from an adult woman who had mild COVID-19 (a few samples of this study predate the infection). Cell type and time point are not known.

In DNA form, the CDR3 reads TGCAGTGCTATGGGGACTAGCGGCACAGATACGCAGTATTTT. Protein sequence: CSAMGTSGTDTQYF. The gene calls are TRBV20-1 and TRBJ2-3; 10 bases align to TRBD2. Germline V gene lookup returns CDR1 DFQATT and CDR2 SNEGSKA (reference sequence). J was trimmed by 1 base and V by 4 bases; bases with no gene match: 2. The CDR3 has 14 amino acids.

The chain uses TRBV29-1 and TRBJ1-1, with a weak D call TRBD1 (6 bases). The ends were cut back, 3 bases at V and 4 bases at J, with 9 bases in the middle. The CDR3 length is 12 residues. Per the germline V gene, CDR1 is SQVTM and CDR2 is ANQGSEA. CDR3 DNA: TGCAGCGTTGATTCAGGGGTCACTGAAGCTTTCTTT. Amino acids: CSVDSGVTEAFF.

The chain is built from TRBV29-1 and TRBJ2-7, with TRBD1 matching over 8 bases. After removal of 3 bases from V and 6 bases from J, the junction contained 7 bases not matched to a gene. CDR1 is SQVTM and CDR2 is ANQGSEA in the germline V gene. The CDR3 has 13 residues. This CDR3 reads CSVERTGFVEQYF. The CDR3 DNA is TGCAGCGTTGAGAGGACAGGGTTCGTCGAGCAGTACTTC.

The chain employs TRBV11-3 and TRBJ2-7, with D unclear. The CDR3 totals 12 residues. Trimming took 0 bases from V and 6 from J, leaving 6 bases between them. The germline V gene has CDR1 SGHNT and CDR2 YENEEA. The CDR3 coding sequence is TGTGCCAGCAGCTTAGAGGGTTTCGAGCAGTACTTC. Translated, it gives CASSLEGFEQYF.

This rearrangement joins TRBV2 to TRBJ1-2; TRBD1 matches at 10 bases. The V segment lost 2 bases and the J segment 7 bases; nucleotides outside the gene matches: 7. CDR1 and CDR2 (germline): SNHLY, FYNNEI. The CDR3 extends over 15 amino acids. CDR3 bases: TGTGCCAGCAGTGAAAGGACAGGGGGATTAGGTGGCTACACCTTC. It specifies CASSERTGGLGGYTF. The complete variable domain, with remaining parts taken from reference TRBV2 and TRBJ1-2, reads EPEVTQTPSHQVTQMGQEVILRCVPISNHLYFYWYRQILGQKVEFLVSFYNNEISEKSEIFDDQFSVERPDGSNFTLKIRSTKLEDSAMYFCASSERTGGLGGYTFGSGTRLTVV.

CDR3 loop: CASSRAGGRGKLFF. The CDR3 nucleotides are TGTGCCAGCAGCCGCGCCGGGGGCCGGGGAAAACTGTTTTTT. The chain combines TRBV7-9 with TRBJ1-4, with a tentative D call TRBD1 (6 bases). Trimming took 5 bases from V and 10 from J, leaving 17 bases between them. The CDR3 has 14 amino acids. Germline V gives CDR1 SEHNR, CDR2 FQNEAQ (reference sequence).

This clonotype was detected a few times. The chain couples TRBV5-1 to TRBJ1-4, with D uncertain. Germline lookup yields CDR1 SGHRS and CDR2 YFSETQ. The CDR3 runs 15 residues. The V end was cut by 0 bases, the J end by 3 bases, with 9 bases between. This CDR3 reads CASSLVGMANEKLFF. The CDR3 region has the DNA TGCGCCAGCAGCTTGGTGGGGATGGCTAATGAAAAACTGTTTTTT.

The chain is built from TRBV11-1 and TRBJ2-1, with D perhaps assigned TRBD1 or TRBD2 (5 bases each). This CDR3 spans 15 amino acids. The germline V and J ends were trimmed by 0 bases and 6 bases, with 12 bases remaining between them. CDR1 SGHAT and CDR2 FQDESV come from the germline V gene (reference sequence). The CDR3 DNA reads as TGTGCCAGCAGCTTAGCGAGGGTCAGGGCCAATGAGCAGTTCTTC. Protein sequence: CASSLARVRANEQFF.

The table lists this clonotype with a few counts. A read error is likely, as this CDR3 ends without the conserved phenylalanine or tryptophan. No DNA is shown, since the ends of the CDR3 on it are uncertain; the CDR3 is the one TCRdb lists. The genes are TRBV7-3 and TRBJ2-1; TRBD1 was called by the table and not checked on the DNA. The length of the CDR3 is 9 amino acids, counting both ends. CDR1 is SGHTA and CDR2 is FQGTGA in the germline V gene. The CDR3 loop reads CASLYAGVV.

This clonotype was detected only a few times. The chain recombines TRBV9 with TRBJ1-6, with 8 bases aligning to TRBD1. The V gene's germline CDR1 is SGDLS and CDR2 YYNGEE. The CDR3 is 15 amino acids. After removal of 6 bases from V and 8 bases from J, the junction contained 10 bases not matched to a gene. The CDR3 DNA follows: TGTGCCAGCACCCCCCGACAGGGGCCCGATTCACCCCTCCACTTT. Protein sequence: CASTPRQGPDSPLHF. The variable domain in full, with the rest retrieved from reference TRBV9 and TRBJ1-6, is DSGVTQTPKHLITATGQRVTLRCSPRSGDLSVYWYQQSLDQGLQFLIQYYNGEERAKGNILERFSAQQFPDLHSELNLSSLELGDSALYFCASTPRQGPDSPLHFGNGTRLTVT.

This chain connects TRBV7-8 to TRBJ2-1; D is possibly TRBD2 (5 bases). The germline gives CDR1 SGHVS, CDR2 FQNEAQ. The V end lost 4 bases, the J end lost 9 bases, and 10 bases lay between the germline ends. The CDR3 contains 12 residues. The CDR3 loop reads CASSSLDFEQFF. CDR3 nucleotide sequence: TGTGCCAGCAGCTCACTAGATTTTGAGCAGTTCTTC.

This clonotype was observed many times. The V gene is TRBV13, the J gene TRBJ2-1; maybe TRBD2 (5 bases). The CDR3 contains 12 residues. V lost 7 bases and J 6 bases, leaving 10 bases between the germline ends. CDR1 and CDR2 from the germline V gene are PRHDT and FYEKMQ (reference sequence). The CDR3 protein is CASIGLRNEQFF. CDR3 bases: TGTGCCAGCATTGGACTGCGCAATGAGCAGTTCTTC.

The CDR3 sequence is CATRTGSDTGELFF. The CDR3 DNA is TGTGCCACCCGGACAGGGAGTGACACCGGGGAGCTGTTTTTT. The J gene is TRBJ2-2, the V gene TRBV24-1; 8 bases map to TRBD1. The CDR3 is made up of 14 amino acids. The V gene's germline CDR1 is KGHDR and CDR2 SFDVKD. J lost 3 bases, V lost 9 bases, and 5 bases had no gene match.

The chain links TRBV3-1 to TRBJ1-1; perhaps TRBD1 as D (5 bases). CDR1 is LGHDT and CDR2 is YNNKEL in the germline V gene (reference sequence). The V and J ends lost 6 bases and 6 bases respectively, with 29 bases between them. The CDR3 consists of 18 residues. DNA for the CDR3: TGTGCCAGCAGTCAAATCCGTCCACGAAGGCCGGGGGGTTCTGAAGCTTTCTTT. Translating gives CASSQIRPRRPGGSEAFF. The entire variable domain, with the rest obtained from reference TRBV3-1 and TRBJ1-1, is as follows: DTAVSQTPKYLVTQMGNDKSIKCEQNLGHDTMYWYKQDSKKFLKIMFSYNNKELIINETVPNRFSPKSPDKAHLNLHINSLELGDSAVYFCASSQIRPRRPGGSEAFFGQGTRLTVV.

This clonotype was counted a few times. V usage is TRBV2 and J usage is TRBJ1-5; 10 nucleotides agree with TRBD1. V trimming: 7 bases; J trimming: 7 bases; junction bases outside the gene matches: 7. Germline V gene sequence: CDR1 SNHLY, CDR2 FYNNEI. This CDR3 has 14 residues. Here the CDR3 reads CASIKDRGQQPQHF. CDR3 coding DNA: TGTGCCAGCATAAAAGACAGGGGGCAACAGCCCCAGCATTTT.

This clonotype has more than one count but fewer than ten. This chain connects TRBV7-3 to TRBJ2-3; D remains ambiguous. V was clipped by 5 bases and J by 1 base, with 13 bases between them. The CDR3 is 15 amino acids. CDR1 is SGHTA, CDR2 FQGTGA, per germline. CDR3 coding DNA: TGTGCCAGCAGCCGAAGGTCGTTGGGCACAGATACGCAGTATTTT. Encoded protein: CASSRRSLGTDTQYF. Full variable domain (outside the CDR3, taken from reference TRBV7-3 and TRBJ2-3): GAGVSQTPSNKVTEKGKYVELRCDPISGHTALYWYRQSLGQGPEFLIYFQGTGAADDSGLPNDRFFAVRPEGSVSTLKIQRTERGDSAVYLCASSRRSLGTDTQYFGPGTRLTVL.

This clonotype was seen a handful of times. The chain joins TRBV20-1 to TRBJ2-5; D unresolved. Germline CDR1 and CDR2: DFQATT and SNEGSKA (reference sequence). There are 12 residues in the CDR3. Deletions cut 3 bases from V and 5 bases from J, with 10 bases between. Written as DNA, the CDR3 is TGCAGTGCTAGGCTTCGAAGGGAGACCCAGTACTTC. Translated, it gives CSARLRRETQYF.

This rearrangement joins TRBV4-2 to TRBJ2-7; no clear D gene. The V end lost 5 bases, the J end lost 7 bases, and 9 bases lay between the germline ends. This CDR3 contains 11 residues. Germline V gives CDR1 LGHNA, CDR2 YNFKEQ. CDR3 DNA sequence: TGTGCCAGCAGCGGGCCGGATGAGCAGTACTTC. Translated: CASSGPDEQYF.

This clonotype was picked up a small number of times. The V and J genes are TRBV12-3 or TRBV12-4 and TRBJ2-2; D remains ambiguous. The CDR3 length is 12 residues. V lost 6 bases and J 1 base, leaving 3 bases between the germline ends. The CDR3 is CASRQNTGELFF. CDR3 coding DNA: TGTGCCAGCAGACAGAACACCGGGGAGCTGTTTTTT.

The rearrangement links TRBV7-2 to TRBJ2-1; D is ambiguous. The CDR3 is 13 residues long. From germline, CDR1 is SGHTA and CDR2 FQGNSA. V lost 1 base and J 6 bases, leaving 7 bases between the germline ends. This CDR3 is CASSLDFANEQFF. The CDR3 DNA reads as TGTGCCAGCAGCTTAGACTTCGCCAATGAGCAGTTCTTC.

The chain employs TRBV5-1 and TRBJ1-2, with D possibly being TRBD1 (6 bases). The CDR3 extends over 14 amino acids. Germline CDR1 SGHRS, CDR2 YFSETQ. V was shortened by 3 bases and J by 6 bases, with 15 bases between the two germline ends. This CDR3 reads CASSYGTPRDGYTF. CDR3 sequence (DNA): TGCGCCAGCAGCTACGGGACACCGAGGGATGGCTACACCTTC.

The gene calls are TRBV3-1 and TRBJ2-5; 8 bases line up with TRBD2. V shed 4 bases and J 4 bases; nucleotides not matched to a gene: 5. Germline assignment: CDR1 LGHDT and CDR2 YNNKEL (reference sequence). CDR3 length equals 14 residues. CDR3 loop: CASSLGLARETQYF. The CDR3 nucleotides read TGTGCCAGCAGCCTAGGACTAGCTCGAGAGACCCAGTACTTC.

This sequence joins TRBV5-1 and TRBJ2-1, with 10 bases fitting TRBD1. Germline trimming cut 0 bases from V and 7 bases from J; bases unmatched to any gene: 4. This CDR3 contains 15 residues. Per germline, CDR1 SGHRS and CDR2 YFSETQ. In DNA, the CDR3 is TGCGCCAGCAGCTTGGGACAGGGGGCTTTGAATGAGCAGTTCTTC. Amino acid sequence: CASSLGQGALNEQFF.

The chain combines TRBV5-4 with TRBJ1-1; D perhaps matches TRBD1 (6 bases). Trimming took off 4 bases at V and 5 bases at J, with 18 bases between the two ends. Per the germline V gene, CDR1 is SGHNT and CDR2 is YYREEE (reference sequence). The CDR3 has 15 residues. CDR3 in amino acids: CASSLNRERSTEAFF. CDR3 coding DNA: TGTGCCAGCAGCCTAAACAGGGAACGTAGTACTGAAGCTTTCTTT. Looking up the rest from reference TRBV5-4 and TRBJ1-1 gives the full variable domain: ETGVTQSPTHLIKTRGQQVTLRCSSQSGHNTVSWYQQALGQGPQFIFQYYREEENGRGNFPPRFSGLQFPNYSSELNVNALELDDSALYLCASSLNRERSTEAFFGQGTRLTVV.

In its sample, this clonotype was seen a few times. J is TRBJ2-7 and V is TRBV12-3 or TRBV12-4; D gene unclear. This CDR3 comprises 13 residues. Trimming took off 6 bases at V and 3 bases at J, with 12 bases between the two ends. In DNA form, the CDR3 reads TGTGCCAGCAGCCTATTTGGGGTCTACGAGCAGTACTTC. This gives the protein CASSLFGVYEQYF.

V and J are TRBV6-2 or TRBV6-3 and TRBJ2-1; 11 positions agree with TRBD2. CDR3 length: 19 amino acids. CDR1 is MNHEY and CDR2 is SVGEGT in the germline V gene. The V gene end was trimmed by 6 bases and the J gene end by 0 bases; junction bases not matched to a gene: 13. The CDR3 DNA follows: TGTGCCAGCAGCCGTCGAAGGACTAGCGGGCCAAGCTCCTACAATGAGCAGTTCTTC. It specifies CASSRRRTSGPSSYNEQFF.

The V gene is TRBV19, the J gene TRBJ2-1; D is ambiguous. Trimming took 4 bases from V and 0 from J, leaving 7 bases between them. CDR1 is LNHDA, CDR2 SQIVND, per germline (reference sequence). CDR3 length equals 14 residues. CDR3 in DNA: TGTGCCAGTAGTAGACTCAGCTCCTACAATGAGCAGTTCTTC. Protein sequence: CASSRLSSYNEQFF.

The chain carries TRBV6-1 and TRBJ2-1; D call uncertain. The V end lost 0 bases, the J end lost 4 bases, and 7 bases lay between the germline ends. Germline V gene sequence: CDR1 MNHNS, CDR2 SASEGT. CDR3 size: 14 residues. This chain's CDR3 is CASSEAQPYNEQFF. In DNA form, the CDR3 reads TGTGCCAGCAGTGAAGCTCAGCCATACAATGAGCAGTTCTTC.

This clonotype was recorded many times. The chain couples TRBV6-2 or TRBV6-3 to TRBJ2-2, with 8 bases aligning to TRBD2. The CDR3 covers 17 residues. V was clipped by 5 bases and J by 3 bases; unmatched bases: 11. The germline V gene encodes CDR1 MNHEY and CDR2 SVGEGT. The CDR3 region has the DNA TGTGCCAGCAGTCCCCCTACGGGAGGGCCTTACACCGGGGAGCTGTTTTTT. It encodes CASSPPTGGPYTGELFF.

This clonotype was counted between two and nine times. This sequence joins TRBV9 and TRBJ1-3, with 8 positions matching TRBD1. The J segment lost 6 bases and the V segment lost 4 bases, leaving 6 bases of the junction unmatched. The CDR3 has 14 residues. Germline V gene data show CDR1 as SGDLS and CDR2 as YYNGEE. The CDR3 nucleotides are TGTGCCAGCAGCCAGGGGGGACAGGCAAACACCATATATTTT. It codes for CASSQGGQANTIYF.

This chain links TRBV11-2 with TRBJ2-6, with 9 bases that match TRBD1. Trimming removed 6 bases from V and 0 bases from J; junction bases left unmatched: 6. The CDR3 consists of 17 residues. CDR1 and CDR2 from the germline V gene are SGHAT and FQNNGV. The CDR3 is CASRLTGGISGANVLTF. CDR3 nucleotide sequence: TGTGCCAGCAGGTTGACAGGGGGAATCTCTGGGGCCAACGTCCTGACTTTC.